These 21 T cell receptor beta chains were sequenced from one sample in a study of T cell responses to AZD1222 COVID-19 vaccine (dated by TCRdb to about 2021). Library preparation was by the immunoSEQ multiplex PCR assay. TCRdb re-hosts the immuneACCESS table, in-frame sequences only. Its copies lack some clones; in the studies checked, an unresolved V gene accounts for under half of them, and the cause for the rest is not known. The sample table holds some 150,000 clones, of which about 93% were seen once. Approximately 2% of the sample belongs to the ten largest clones. The sample's time point label, in plain terms: baseline before first vaccination. This specimen consisted of peripheral blood, obtained on day 0 of AZD1222 vaccination. The receptors originated from an adult in good health.

The count of this clone is one. For the CDR3, the DNA is TGTGCCAGCAGTGACAGGCTCGCTTTCTTT. Translation: CASSDRLAFF. V is TRBV2 and J is TRBJ1-1; D not certain. This CDR3 has 10 amino acids. Trimming pared 3 bases from V and 11 bases from J, leaving 7 bases between. The germline CDR1 and CDR2 sequences are SNHLY and FYNNEI.

V and J are TRBV7-9 and TRBJ2-7, with D perhaps given as TRBD1 or TRBD2 (5 bases each). This CDR3 is built from 14 residues. CDR1 is SEHNR and CDR2 is FQNEAQ in the germline V gene (reference sequence). V lost 5 bases to trimming and J lost 9 bases, with 20 bases between them. CDR3 DNA sequence: TGTGCCAGCAGCCCTCCCGGGACCCGTTTTGGGCAGTACTTC. Its protein is CASSPPGTRFGQYF.

This clone appeared once. The chain carries TRBV10-3 and TRBJ2-2; 10 bases match TRBD2. Per the germline V gene, CDR1 is ENHRY and CDR2 is SYGVKD. The CDR3 extends over 14 amino acids. J gave up 6 bases and V 9 bases, and 7 bases lay outside the gene matches. The CDR3 region is CAIPAGGGPGELFF. The CDR3 DNA is TGTGCCATTCCAGCGGGAGGGGGGCCCGGGGAGCTGTTTTTT.

The chain combines TRBV10-3 with TRBJ1-2, with TRBD1 as a possible D gene (5 bases). This CDR3 comprises 13 residues. The germline gives CDR1 ENHRY, CDR2 SYGVKD. V lost 4 bases to trimming and J lost 6 bases, with 12 bases between them. CDR3 DNA sequence: TGTGCCATCAGTGTGGAGGGGTTGGATGGCTACACCTTC. Its translation is CAISVEGLDGYTF.

This chain links TRBV27 with TRBJ1-2, with D uncertain. Germline V gene sequence: CDR1 MNHEY, CDR2 SMNVEV (reference sequence). V lost 5 bases and J 0 bases, leaving 16 bases between the germline ends. The CDR3 length is 16 residues. The CDR3 DNA is TGTGCCAGCAGTCCCTTCCCTACGGTCTCTAACTATGGCTACACCTTC. Translating it yields CASSPFPTVSNYGYTF.

The chain has TRBV7-8 and TRBJ1-2, with D maybe TRBD1 (6 bases). The ends were cut back, 2 bases at V and 3 bases at J, with 13 bases in the middle. From germline, CDR1 is SGHVS and CDR2 FQNEAQ. This CDR3 is built from 15 residues. The DNA for the CDR3 is TGTGCCAGCAGCTTACGCTGGGACAAAGACTATGGCTACACCTTC. This codes for CASSLRWDKDYGYTF.

This chain connects TRBV27 to TRBJ1-2; no clear D. The V end lost 0 bases, the J end lost 7 bases, and 12 bases lay between the germline ends. Germline V gene lookup returns CDR1 MNHEY and CDR2 SMNVEV (reference sequence). The CDR3 consists of 14 residues. This CDR3 reads CASSLSPADRGYTF. The DNA for the CDR3 is TGTGCCAGCAGTTTATCACCCGCAGATCGTGGCTACACCTTC.

The chain uses TRBV5-6 and TRBJ2-7; D is undetermined. Trimming pared 6 bases from V and 0 bases from J, leaving 16 bases between. From germline, CDR1 is SGHDT and CDR2 YYEEEE. There are 15 residues in the CDR3. CDR3 DNA: TGTGCCAGCACCTCCCTGGGCACCAGCTCCTACGAGCAGTACTTC. Amino acids: CASTSLGTSSYEQYF.

V gene TRBV6-4 combines with J gene TRBJ2-1, with 7 bases that match TRBD2. The CDR3 sequence is 15 residues long. Per the germline V gene, CDR1 is MRHNA and CDR2 is SNTAGT. The trim removed 8 bases at V and 3 bases at J, leaving 10 bases unmatched. The CDR3 coding sequence is TGTGCCAGCTCTAACGGGAGGCTTTTCTACAATGAGCAGTTCTTC. This gives the protein CASSNGRLFYNEQFF.

The chain carries TRBV10-3 and TRBJ2-7; D remains ambiguous. The CDR3 runs 14 residues. Germline CDR1 ENHRY, CDR2 SYGVKD. The V end lost 3 bases, the J end lost 2 bases, and 11 bases lay between the germline ends. CDR3 region: CAISDQVFAYEQYF. In nucleotides, the CDR3 is TGTGCCATCAGTGATCAAGTTTTCGCCTACGAGCAGTACTTC.

Only one count was recorded for this clone. V and J are TRBV7-9 and TRBJ1-2, with 7 bases aligning to TRBD1. This CDR3 contains 13 residues. CDR1 and CDR2 from the germline V gene are SEHNR and FQNEAQ (reference sequence). V lost 4 bases and J lost 8; bases outside the gene matches: 7. CDR3 residues: CASSSGGAVGYTF. CDR3 nucleotide sequence: TGTGCCAGCAGCTCAGGGGGGGCAGTAGGCTACACCTTC.

About this clone itself: This sample also contains other DNA sequences that code for the same CDR3. The chain couples TRBV7-9 to TRBJ1-1; no firm D call. CDR1 and CDR2 (germline): SEHNR, FQNEAQ (reference sequence). The CDR3 totals 14 residues. Deletions cut 1 base from V and 0 bases from J, with 6 bases between. For the CDR3, the DNA is TGTGCCAGCAGCTTAGGGACGTTGAACACTGAAGCTTTCTTT. Translating gives CASSLGTLNTEAFF. The entire variable domain, with the rest obtained from reference TRBV7-9 and TRBJ1-1, is as follows: DTGVSQNPRHKITKRGQNVTFRCDPISEHNRLYWYRQTLGQGPEFLTYFQNEAQLEKSRLLSDRFSAERPKGSFSTLEIQRTEQGDSAMYLCASSLGTLNTEAFFGQGTRLTVV.

The chain links TRBV7-3 to TRBJ2-3, with 8 bases lining up with TRBD2. J lost 1 base, V lost 4 bases, and 7 bases had no gene match. The CDR3 contains 16 residues. Germline assignment: CDR1 SGHTA and CDR2 FQGTGA. The chain's CDR3 is CASSSGGGRGTDTQYF. The CDR3 coding sequence is TGTGCCAGCAGCTCCGGCGGGGGGCGCGGCACAGATACGCAGTATTTT.

The gene calls are TRBV10-3 and TRBJ1-5, with 8 bases that match TRBD1. Germline assignment: CDR1 ENHRY and CDR2 SYGVKD. V shed 3 bases, J shed 5 bases, and the junction held 6 bases outside the gene matches. The CDR3 runs 15 residues. The CDR3 region is CAISDGAGGYQPQHF. For the CDR3, the DNA is TGTGCCATCAGTGATGGGGCAGGGGGCTATCAGCCCCAGCATTTT.

The CDR3 region has the DNA TGCGCCAGCAGCCCACCAGGGGGTGGCTACACCTTC. This encodes CASSPPGGGYTF. The chain links TRBV5-1 to TRBJ1-2; 7 bases align to TRBD1. Trimming at V came to 4 bases and at J to 7 bases, leaving 4 bases not matched to a gene. The CDR3 loop spans 12 amino acids. CDR1 SGHRS and CDR2 YFSETQ come from the germline V gene.

The chain uses TRBV4-2 and TRBJ2-2; D not resolved. Germline V gives CDR1 LGHNA, CDR2 YNFKEQ. V shed 4 bases and J shed 1 base, with 13 bases lying between them. The CDR3 has 16 residues. CDR3 in DNA: TGTGCCAGCAGCCTCTCCGACTGGAGGAACACCGGGGAGCTGTTTTTT. Protein sequence: CASSLSDWRNTGELFF.

This chain joins TRBV9 and TRBJ1-2; no clear D gene. CDR3 length equals 14 residues. The ends were cut back, 0 bases at V and 7 bases at J, with 13 bases in the middle. In germline, CDR1 is SGDLS, CDR2 YYNGEE. The CDR3 DNA reads TGTGCCAGCAGCGTAGAACAGAACCACGCTGGCTACACCTTC. Translated: CASSVEQNHAGYTF.

The chain combines TRBV27 with TRBJ1-1, with no clear D. This CDR3 spans 13 amino acids. The germline gives CDR1 MNHEY, CDR2 SMNVEV (reference sequence). The V and J ends lost 3 bases and 1 base respectively, with 6 bases between them. The CDR3 here is CASSFKGNTEAFF. The CDR3 DNA reads TGTGCCAGCAGTTTCAAGGGGAACACTGAAGCTTTCTTT.

Regarding this clone: Different DNA sequences within this sample yield the same CDR3. The V gene is TRBV9, the J gene TRBJ2-1; no firm D call. CDR3 size: 12 residues. V was cut by 1 base and J by 7 bases, with 6 bases left in between. Germline CDR1 reads SGDLS; CDR2 reads YYNGEE. CDR3 amino acids: CASSVSGNEQFF. In DNA form, the CDR3 reads TGTGCCAGCAGCGTATCGGGTAATGAGCAGTTCTTC. Supplemented by reference TRBV9 and TRBJ2-1, the full variable domain reads DSGVTQTPKHLITATGQRVTLRCSPRSGDLSVYWYQQSLDQGLQFLIQYYNGEERAKGNILERFSAQQFPDLHSELNLSSLELGDSALYFCASSVSGNEQFFGPGTRLTVL.

Regarding this clone: This sample includes further DNA sequences coding for the same CDR3. The CDR3 DNA is TGTGCCAGCAGCACGGGACAGGGCTCCTACGAGCAGTACTTC. It specifies CASSTGQGSYEQYF. The chain joins TRBV6-5 to TRBJ2-7, with 9 bases fitting TRBD1. Germline V gene lookup returns CDR1 MNHEY and CDR2 SVGAGI. V trimming: 6 bases; J trimming: 0 bases; junction bases outside the gene matches: 3. CDR3 length equals 14 residues.

V gene TRBV7-9 combines with J gene TRBJ2-3; tentative D call: TRBD1 (6 bases). The CDR3 runs to 15 residues. The germline V gene has CDR1 SEHNR and CDR2 FQNEAQ (reference sequence). V was cut by 4 bases and J by 5 bases, with 16 bases left in between. The CDR3 DNA is TGTGCCAGCAGCTCCTACAGGGAACAGGGAGATACGCAGTATTTT. This codes for CASSSYREQGDTQYF. Filled out from reference TRBV7-9 and TRBJ2-3, the complete variable domain reads DTGVSQNPRHKITKRGQNVTFRCDPISEHNRLYWYRQTLGQGPEFLTYFQNEAQLEKSRLLSDRFSAERPKGSFSTLEIQRTEQGDSAMYLCASSSYREQGDTQYFGPGTRLTVL.